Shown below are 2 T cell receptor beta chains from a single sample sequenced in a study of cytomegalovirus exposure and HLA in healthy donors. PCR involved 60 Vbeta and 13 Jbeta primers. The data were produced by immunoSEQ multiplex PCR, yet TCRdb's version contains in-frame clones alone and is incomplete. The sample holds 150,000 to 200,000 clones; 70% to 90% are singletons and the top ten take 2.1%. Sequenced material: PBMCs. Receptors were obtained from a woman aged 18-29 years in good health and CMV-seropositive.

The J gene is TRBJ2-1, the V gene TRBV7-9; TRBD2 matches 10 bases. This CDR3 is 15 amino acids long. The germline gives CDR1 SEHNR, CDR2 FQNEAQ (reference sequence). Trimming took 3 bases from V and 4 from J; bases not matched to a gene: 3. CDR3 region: CASSFPSGGYNEQFF. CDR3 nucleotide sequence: TGTGCCAGCAGCTTCCCTAGCGGGGGTTACAATGAGCAGTTCTTC.

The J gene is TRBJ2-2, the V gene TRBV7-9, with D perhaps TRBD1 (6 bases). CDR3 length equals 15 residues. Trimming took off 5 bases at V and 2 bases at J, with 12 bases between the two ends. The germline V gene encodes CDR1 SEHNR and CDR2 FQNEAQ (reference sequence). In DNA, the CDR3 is TGTGCCAGCAGCCACCGGACAGAAAACACCGGGGAGCTGTTTTTT. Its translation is CASSHRTENTGELFF. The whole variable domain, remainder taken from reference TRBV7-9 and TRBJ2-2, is DTGVSQNPRHKITKRGQNVTFRCDPISEHNRLYWYRQTLGQGPEFLTYFQNEAQLEKSRLLSDRFSAERPKGSFSTLEIQRTEQGDSAMYLCASSHRTENTGELFFGEGSRLTVL.